The next 31 T cell receptor beta chains were all read from a single sample in a study of cytomegalovirus exposure and HLA in healthy donors. 13 Jbeta primers and 60 Vbeta primers were used for the PCR. Sequenced by immunoSEQ multiplex PCR; TCRdb stores in-frame clones only, minus some. Here the sample spans hundreds of thousands of clones, about 75% being singletons. Source material: PBMCs. All receptors come from a male donor in good health and CMV-seronegative.

In its sample, this clone was seen a few times. J is TRBJ2-7 and V is TRBV30, with 14 positions matching TRBD2. The trim removed 5 bases at V and 5 bases at J, leaving 2 bases unmatched. Germline CDR1 and CDR2: GTSNPN and SVGIG (reference sequence). The CDR3 loop spans 13 amino acids. CDR3: CAWGLAGGDEQYF. The CDR3 DNA is TGTGCCTGGGGACTAGCGGGAGGTGACGAGCAGTACTTC. Full variable domain (rest looked up from reference TRBV30 and TRBJ2-7): SQTIHQWPATLVQPVGSPLSLECTVEGTSNPNLYWYRQAAGRGLQLLFYSVGIGQISSEVPQNLSASRPQDRQFILSSKKLLLSDSGFYLCAWGLAGGDEQYFGPGTRLTVT.

A word on this clone: At one end the junction does not follow the germline gene, possibly because of a read error. The V gene is TRBV7-9, the J gene TRBJ2-7, with TRBD2 identical over 7 bases. Germline lookup yields CDR1 SEHNR and CDR2 FQNEAQ (reference sequence). The CDR3 is 15 amino acids. The CDR3 protein is CSSRTSPGGFYEQYF. DNA for the CDR3: TGTTCCAGCCGAACCTCGCCGGGGGGTTTTTACGAGCAGTACTTC.

J is TRBJ2-7 and V is TRBV5-4; possibly TRBD1 for D (6 bases). V was shortened by 2 bases and J by 4 bases, with 19 bases between the two germline ends. Germline V lookup: CDR1 SGHNT, CDR2 YYREEE (reference sequence). The CDR3 is made up of 16 amino acids. CDR3 sequence: CASSFGRSGAQYEQYF. In DNA form, the CDR3 reads TGTGCCAGCAGCTTCGGTCGATCAGGGGCTCAGTACGAGCAGTACTTC.

The genes are TRBV7-3 and TRBJ1-2, with a possible D match to TRBD1 (6 bases). Per germline, CDR1 SGHTA and CDR2 FQGTGA. V was trimmed by 3 bases and J by 2 bases, leaving 10 bases between them. This CDR3 has 14 residues. This CDR3 is CASSLRTENYGYTF. Written as DNA, the CDR3 is TGTGCCAGCAGCTTGCGGACAGAGAACTATGGCTACACCTTC. Filled out from reference TRBV7-3 and TRBJ1-2, the complete variable domain reads GAGVSQTPSNKVTEKGKYVELRCDPISGHTALYWYRQSLGQGPEFLIYFQGTGAADDSGLPNDRFFAVRPEGSVSTLKIQRTERGDSAVYLCASSLRTENYGYTFGSGTRLTVV.

The J gene is TRBJ1-2, the V gene TRBV7-2, with TRBD1 matching over 8 bases. The CDR3 is 15 residues long. Germline trimming cut 5 bases from V and 6 bases from J; bases unmatched to any gene: 11. Germline V CDR1 and CDR2: SGHTA, FQGNSA. CDR3 DNA sequence: TGTGCCAGCAGCGTCACAGGGGGAAGGGTTAATGGCTACACCTTC. This sequence encodes CASSVTGGRVNGYTF.

V is TRBV2 and J is TRBJ2-7; 8 bases map to TRBD2. The CDR3 consists of 17 residues. Germline-derived CDR1 and CDR2 are SNHLY and FYNNEI. After removal of 5 bases from V and 4 bases from J, the junction contained 16 bases not matched to a gene. The CDR3 region has the DNA TGTGCCAGCAGTCCATATGACCTACTAGCGGAGGAGTACGAGCAGTACTTC. This codes for CASSPYDLLAEEYEQYF.

This clone was found once. The chain couples TRBV6-1 to TRBJ1-2; TRBD1 agrees at 10 bases. This CDR3 region has 15 residues. Germline loops: CDR1 MNHNS, CDR2 SASEGT. J gave up 4 bases and V 1 base, and 3 bases lay outside the gene matches. In DNA form, the CDR3 reads TGTGCCAGCAGTGAAGGGACAGGGGGGGTCTATGGCTACACCTTC. Protein sequence: CASSEGTGGVYGYTF.

The chain combines TRBV18 with TRBJ1-1; no firm D call. The germline V gene has CDR1 KGHSH and CDR2 LQKENI. The CDR3 runs to 14 residues. V was trimmed by 5 bases and J by 0 bases, leaving 10 bases between them. This CDR3 is CASSSDFMNTEAFF. CDR3 bases: TGTGCCAGCTCATCGGACTTCATGAACACTGAAGCTTTCTTT.

The chain uses TRBV19 and TRBJ2-7; 8 bases fit TRBD1. This CDR3 has 16 residues. Per the germline V gene, CDR1 is LNHDA and CDR2 is SQIVND (reference sequence). J gave up 3 bases and V 4 bases, and 11 bases lay outside the gene matches. CDR3 amino acids: CASSTTQGALGYEQYF. In DNA form, the CDR3 reads TGTGCCAGTAGTACTACTCAGGGGGCGCTAGGCTACGAGCAGTACTTC.

The chain joins TRBV28 to TRBJ2-3; D gene uncertain. The ends were cut back, 2 bases at V and 0 bases at J, with 9 bases in the middle. The CDR3 covers 15 residues. Germline CDR1 reads MDHEN; CDR2 reads SYDVKM. The DNA of the CDR3 is TGTGCCAGCAGTTTAGGTGTTACTAGCACAGATACGCAGTATTTT. Amino acids: CASSLGVTSTDTQYF. Complete variable domain (other parts from reference TRBV28 and TRBJ2-3): DVKVTQSSRYLVKRTGEKVFLECVQDMDHENMFWYRQDPGLGLRLIYFSYDVKMKEKGDIPEGYSVSREKKERFSLILESASTNQTSMYLCASSLGVTSTDTQYFGPGTRLTVL.

The DNA for the CDR3 is TGCGCCAGCAGCCGAGCTGTGAACACTGAAGCTTTCTTT. Protein product: CASSRAVNTEAFF. The chain has TRBV4-3 and TRBJ1-1; D not certain. V lost 4 bases and J 0 bases, leaving 6 bases between the germline ends. Germline CDR1 is LGHNA and CDR2 is YSLEER. There are 13 residues in the CDR3.

The chain combines TRBV4-2 with TRBJ2-7; D is undetermined. Trimming removed 1 base from V and 0 bases from J, with 7 bases in between. CDR1 LGHNA and CDR2 YNFKEQ come from the germline V gene. The CDR3 is made up of 14 amino acids. The CDR3 nucleotides read TGTGCCAGCAGCCAAGGTACGAGCTCCTACGAGCAGTACTTC. It encodes CASSQGTSSYEQYF.

This chain links TRBV27 with TRBJ2-1, with 11 bases matching TRBD2. Germline loops: CDR1 MNHEY, CDR2 SMNVEV (reference sequence). V shed 5 bases, J shed 0 bases, and the junction held 6 bases outside the gene matches. The CDR3 consists of 17 residues. In nucleotides, the CDR3 is TGTGCCAGCAGTCTCTGGACTAGCGGGCTCTCCTACAATGAGCAGTTCTTC. This translates into CASSLWTSGLSYNEQFF.

For this clone: The same CDR3 is also encoded by other DNA sequences in this sample. This sequence joins TRBV6-1 and TRBJ2-7, with 7 bases that match TRBD2. After removal of 5 bases from V and 2 bases from J, the junction contained 3 bases not matched to a gene. The CDR3 totals 13 residues. The germline V gene has CDR1 MNHNS and CDR2 SASEGT. In DNA, the CDR3 is TGTGCCAGCAGTCGGGACTACACCTACGAGCAGTACTTC. Amino acid sequence: CASSRDYTYEQYF.

The chain employs TRBV4-3 and TRBJ2-1; 8 bases are a match to TRBD2. This CDR3 has 17 amino acids. CDR1 and CDR2 (germline): LGHNA, YSLEER. V lost 0 bases, J lost 5 bases, and 9 bases stayed unmatched. CDR3 DNA: TGCGCCAGCAGCCAAGAGGCGCCACTAGCGGAGGACAATGAGCAGTTCTTC. Its protein is CASSQEAPLAEDNEQFF.

The chain employs TRBV7-9 and TRBJ1-1; D gene uncertain. Germline assignment: CDR1 SEHNR and CDR2 FQNEAQ (reference sequence). V lost 6 bases and J lost 10, with 6 bases in between. The length of the CDR3 is 9 residues. The CDR3 DNA is TGTGCCAGCAGTTCAGGAGCTTTCTTT. Protein: CASSSGAFF.

J is TRBJ2-2 and V is TRBV6-4; D is unresolved. Trimming removed 2 bases at V and 6 bases at J, with 4 bases between. The length of the CDR3 is 12 residues. Germline V CDR1 and CDR2: MRHNA, SNTAGT. The CDR3 is CASSDGPGELFF. The DNA of the CDR3 is TGTGCCAGCAGTGACGGGCCCGGGGAGCTGTTTTTT.

This clone was seen a few times. The CDR3 DNA follows: TGTGCCACCTTACACGGGGGGTACTCTGGAAACACCATATATTTT. Protein sequence: CATLHGGYSGNTIYF. This rearrangement joins TRBV6-5 to TRBJ1-3, with a tentative D call TRBD1 (5 bases). The CDR3 is made up of 15 amino acids. Germline V gene sequence: CDR1 MNHEY, CDR2 SVGAGI. V was clipped by 10 bases and J by 0 bases, with 16 bases between them.

The chain joins TRBV7-2 to TRBJ2-7; 8 bases are a match to TRBD2. J was trimmed by 4 bases and V by 2 bases; bases with no gene match: 7. The CDR3 totals 15 residues. Germline-derived CDR1 and CDR2 are SGHTA and FQGNSA. The CDR3 nucleotides read TGTGCCAGCAGCTTATCCCGGGGGGGCGGGTACGAGCAGTACTTC. This sequence encodes CASSLSRGGGYEQYF.

The J gene is TRBJ2-2, the V gene TRBV19, with TRBD2 identical over 12 bases. Looked up from germline, CDR1 is LNHDA and CDR2 is SQIVND (reference sequence). The CDR3 has 17 amino acids. The V and J ends lost 3 bases and 0 bases, in that order; junction bases with no gene match: 2. CDR3 sequence: CASSMTSGGPNTGELFF. Written as DNA, the CDR3 is TGTGCCAGTAGTATGACTAGCGGGGGCCCGAACACCGGGGAGCTGTTTTTT.

CDR3 in amino acids: CASSQDTQGQGARNTIYF. The CDR3 DNA follows: TGCGCCAGCAGCCAAGACACACAAGGACAGGGGGCCAGAAACACCATATATTTT. The J gene is TRBJ1-3, the V gene TRBV4-3, with 11 bases fitting TRBD1. This CDR3 has 18 amino acids. V lost 0 bases to trimming and J lost 5 bases; unmatched junction nucleotides: 9. Germline CDR1 and CDR2: LGHNA and YSLEER.

This rearrangement joins TRBV28 to TRBJ2-3; D may be TRBD2 (6 bases). The CDR3 has 14 residues. Germline V gene lookup returns CDR1 MDHEN and CDR2 SYDVKM. The V gene lost 3 bases and the J gene lost 0 bases, with 7 bases spanning the gap. The CDR3: CASSFRESTDTQYF. The CDR3 region has the DNA TGTGCCAGCAGTTTCCGGGAGAGCACAGATACGCAGTATTTT. Based on the CDR3 plus reference TRBV28 and TRBJ2-3, the full variable domain is DVKVTQSSRYLVKRTGEKVFLECVQDMDHENMFWYRQDPGLGLRLIYFSYDVKMKEKGDIPEGYSVSREKKERFSLILESASTNQTSMYLCASSFRESTDTQYFGPGTRLTVL.

The rearrangement links TRBV2 to TRBJ2-5; 14 bases agree with TRBD2. The CDR3 has 15 amino acids. Germline-derived CDR1 and CDR2 are SNHLY and FYNNEI. J lost 7 bases, V lost 6 bases, and 7 bases had no gene match. The DNA of the CDR3 is TGTGCCAGCAGGCGACTAGCGGGGGGGCCGGGGACCCAGTACTTC. This translates into CASRRLAGGPGTQYF.

DNA of the CDR3: TGTGCCTGGAGTGAGGGGACAGGGGTCTACGAGCAGTACTTC. Amino acids: CAWSEGTGVYEQYF. The rearrangement uses TRBV30 and TRBJ2-7; 10 bases align to TRBD1. V shed 1 base and J 3 bases; nucleotides not matched to a gene: 3. Germline CDR1 is GTSNPN and CDR2 is SVGIG (reference sequence). There are 14 residues in the CDR3.

This clone was detected only a few times. V and J are TRBV5-4 and TRBJ2-7; 9 positions agree with TRBD1. This CDR3 has 15 residues. Germline values: CDR1 SGHNT, CDR2 YYREEE (reference sequence). V shed 4 bases, J shed 5 bases, and the junction held 10 bases outside the gene matches. CDR3 nucleotide sequence: TGTGCCAGCAGCCGTCGGACAGGGGATGTGGACGAGCAGTACTTC. The encoded protein is CASSRRTGDVDEQYF.

This clone was detected a few times. The V call is TRBV9, the J call TRBJ2-1; 8 bases agree with TRBD2. This CDR3 has 17 amino acids. Germline trimming cut 3 bases from V and 0 bases from J; bases unmatched to any gene: 8. Germline values: CDR1 SGDLS, CDR2 YYNGEE. The CDR3 is CASSAFLSGSSYNEQFF. The CDR3 coding sequence is TGTGCCAGCAGCGCCTTTCTAAGCGGGAGCTCCTACAATGAGCAGTTCTTC.

Only a few counts were recorded for this clone. V and J are TRBV9 and TRBJ2-3; no firm D call. The germline V and J ends were trimmed by 2 bases and 0 bases, with 4 bases remaining between them. The CDR3 extends over 13 amino acids. Germline values: CDR1 SGDLS, CDR2 YYNGEE. Here the CDR3 DNA reads TGTGCCAGCAGCGTTGGCAGCACAGATACGCAGTATTTT. Amino acids: CASSVGSTDTQYF.

On this clone itself: This sample also contains other DNA sequences that code for the same CDR3. The chain employs TRBV28 and TRBJ2-5, with D perhaps matching TRBD2 (6 bases). In germline, CDR1 is MDHEN, CDR2 SYDVKM. The length of the CDR3 is 15 residues. Between the trimmed V and J ends, which lost 5 bases and 4 bases, there was a span of 17 bases. The CDR3 reads CASSPENQGGETQYF. CDR3 bases: TGTGCCAGCAGTCCGGAAAATCAGGGAGGAGAGACCCAGTACTTC.

The genes are TRBV10-3 and TRBJ2-5; D is possibly TRBD1 (5 bases). The V gene lost 6 bases and the J gene lost 4 bases, with 12 bases spanning the gap. This CDR3 comprises 13 residues. CDR1 ENHRY and CDR2 SYGVKD come from the germline V gene. In DNA form, the CDR3 reads TGTGCCATCAGCCGGACACAAGGAGAGACCCAGTACTTC. Residues: CAISRTQGETQYF.

The chain recombines TRBV18 with TRBJ1-3, with TRBD1 identical over 7 bases. Germline lookup yields CDR1 KGHSH and CDR2 LQKENI. V trimming: 1 base; J trimming: 3 bases; junction bases outside the gene matches: 3. This CDR3 has 15 amino acids. The CDR3 DNA sequence: TGTGCCAGCTCACCACGACCAGGGGGTGGAAACACCATATATTTT. It specifies CASSPRPGGGNTIYF.

The V gene is TRBV30, the J gene TRBJ2-7; 12 bases align to TRBD1. The CDR3 extends over 16 amino acids. V dropped 7 bases and J dropped 4; count of bases not matched to a gene: 14. The germline V gene has CDR1 GTSNPN and CDR2 SVGIG (reference sequence). The CDR3 loop is CALNQPRDRGLYEQYF. The DNA for the CDR3 is TGTGCCTTGAACCAACCCCGGGACAGGGGGCTATACGAGCAGTACTTC.